Listed below are T cell receptor beta chains from one sample, sequenced in a study of blood T cell repertoires in COVID-19. Profiling relied on immunoSEQ multiplex PCR, and the TCRdb table lists in-frame clones only, not all of them. The sample has more than 300,000 clones; over 85% are singletons. The sample comprised PBMCs or T cells enriched from blood (not recorded which). The receptors were gathered from a woman aged 25-40 years who had recovered from COVID-19. CDR3s include the opening cysteine and the closing phenylalanine or tryptophan. D genes are given only for firm matches.

V	J	D	CDR3	DNA
TRBV5-4	TRBJ2-3	NA	CASSRQGLEDTQYF	TGTGCCAGCAGCCGGCAGGGTTTAGAAGATACGCAGTATTTT
TRBV5-4	TRBJ1-5	NA	CASSVRGESQPQHF	TGTGCCAGCAGCGTACGTGGAGAATCCCAGCCCCAGCATTTT
TRBV2	TRBJ2-5	TRBD1	CASSRDRNQETQYF	TGTGCCAGCAGTAGGGACAGGAACCAAGAGACCCAGTACTTC
TRBV28	TRBJ2-7	TRBD2	CASSRGGGTFYEQYF	TGTGCCAGCAGCCGGGGGGGCGGGACTTTCTACGAGCAGTACTTC
TRBV18	TRBJ1-5	TRBD1	CASSETGDQPQHF	TGTGCCAGCTCAGAGACAGGGGATCAGCCCCAGCATTTT
TRBV5-4	TRBJ2-5	TRBD1	CASSSGDRGLGETQYF	TGTGCCAGCAGCTCTGGTGACAGGGGGCTAGGAGAGACCCAGTACTTC
TRBV4-1	TRBJ2-3	NA	CASSQPHTDTQYF	TGCGCCAGCAGCCAGCCACACACAGATACGCAGTATTTT
TRBV6-5	TRBJ1-4	NA	CATTSVSRGDEKLFF	TGTGCCACCACTTCGGTTTCTCGGGGGGATGAAAAACTGTTTTTT
TRBV4-3	TRBJ2-7	TRBD1	CASSQNRGYSYEQYF	TGCGCCAGCAGCCAGAACAGGGGGTACTCCTACGAGCAGTACTTC
TRBV28	TRBJ2-7	NA	CASSLSLDSPYEQYF	TGTGCCAGCAGTTTAAGCCTGGACAGCCCCTACGAGCAGTACTTC
TRBV3-1/TRBV3-2	TRBJ1-5	NA	CASSQDVQNQPQHF	TGTGCCAGCAGCCAAGATGTACAGAATCAGCCCCAGCATTTT
TRBV11-3	TRBJ2-3	NA	CASSSSGDTQYF	TGTGCCAGCAGCTCCTCGGGAGATACGCAGTATTTT
TRBV5-1	TRBJ2-1	NA	CASSSGTLYNEQFF	TGCGCCAGCAGCTCCGGGACTCTGTACAATGAGCAGTTCTTC
TRBV7-9	TRBJ2-5	TRBD2	CASSQNQGGETQYF	TGTGCCAGCAGCCAAAATCAGGGAGGGGAGACCCAGTACTTC
TRBV9	TRBJ1-1	NA	CASSVAGAGNTEAFF	TGTGCCAGCAGCGTAGCTGGGGCAGGGAACACTGAAGCTTTCTTT
TRBV7-9	TRBJ2-1	NA	CASSQTVFNNEQFF	TGTGCCAGCAGCCAGACTGTTTTTAACAATGAGCAGTTCTTC
TRBV18	TRBJ2-3	NA	CASSPPLGGADTQYF	TGTGCCAGCTCACCACCGTTGGGGGGTGCAGATACGCAGTATTTT
TRBV7-2	TRBJ2-7	NA	CASSLENRVPYEQYF	TGTGCCAGCAGCTTGGAGAACAGGGTCCCCTACGAGCAGTACTTC
TRBV27	TRBJ1-2	NA	CASSRDSDYGYTF	TGTGCCAGCAGTAGAGACAGTGACTATGGCTACACCTTC
TRBV27	TRBJ1-6	NA	CASSLMGAGRGSPLHF	TGTGCCAGCAGTTTAATGGGGGCAGGCCGGGGTTCACCCCTCCACTTT